This TCR beta chain comes out of a study of cytomegalovirus exposure and HLA in healthy donors. Across the study: In a previous analysis, 117 million unique TCR beta sequences were found from roughly 200 million T cells. The study's findings and limits: Data from an earlier analysis indicated that most TCR beta V segments were productive either about 87% or about 30% of the time. Most observed TCR sequences were rare, whereas some public TCRs were detected in many donors.

13 Jbeta primers and 60 Vbeta primers were used for the PCR. Profiling relied on immunoSEQ multiplex PCR, and the TCRdb table lists in-frame clones only, not all of them. The sample lists 210,000 or so clones, approximately 88% occurring once. The CDR3 length is 16 residues. The germline V gene has CDR1 SGHTS and CDR2 YDEGEE. With 2 bases clipped from V and 7 bases from J, the junction kept 12 bases outside the gene matches. Worth noting for this clone: The antigen remains unidentified.

The sequenced sample was PBMCs. The V and J genes are TRBV5-8 and TRBJ1-2, with 9 nucleotides matching TRBD1. The receptor was isolated from a boy aged 2 to 10 in good health and CMV-seronegative. CDR3 sequence (DNA): TGTGCCAGCAGCTTCCTACCTCAACAGGGGGCAGGTGGCTACACCTTC. Translation gives CASSFLPQQGAGGYTF.